This passage covers 5 T cell receptor beta chains from one sample sequenced in a study of prognosis after radiotherapy for stage I lung cancer. TCR beta CDR3 amplification from genomic DNA was performed by two-round multiplex PCR. Primers specific to each TRBV and TRBJ gene drove first-round PCR. TCRdb analysed the multiplex PCR reads with MiXCR anew, one entry per CDR3 protein. The table records about 28,000 distinct CDR3 sequences, less than 40% of them present only once. Material: PBMCs, obtained before or after stereotactic body radiation therapy (not recorded which). The source is a donor of 50 years or more with non-small cell lung cancer.

V usage is TRBV20-1 and J usage is TRBJ2-7; 12 bases agree with TRBD2. CDR1 DFQATT and CDR2 SNEGSKA come from the germline V gene (reference sequence). CDR3 length equals 16 residues. Losses at the gene ends were 6 bases for V and 3 bases for J; bases not matched to a gene: 12. DNA for the CDR3: TGCAGTGCCCGTGGACTAGCGGGACTTAATGGCTACGAGCAGTACTTC. Translation: CSARGLAGLNGYEQYF.

This clonotype came up many times. The chain links TRBV5-1 to TRBJ2-2; 7 bases agree with TRBD1. With 3 bases clipped from V and 0 bases from J, the junction kept 2 bases outside the gene matches. The CDR3 sequence is 15 residues long. CDR1 SGHRS and CDR2 YFSETQ come from the germline V gene. CDR3 sequence reads: CASSSGTANTGELFF. DNA for the CDR3: TGCGCCAGCAGCTCCGGGACAGCGAACACCGGGGAGCTGTTTTTT.

This clonotype occurred many times. The rearrangement links TRBV12-3 or TRBV12-4 to TRBJ2-1; TRBD2 matches at 11 bases. The ends lost 7 bases at V and 7 bases at J; junction bases unmatched: 6. There are 14 residues in the CDR3. The CDR3, as DNA: TGTGCCAGCACCCTTAGCGGGAGGGGGAATGAGCAGTTCTTC. Protein sequence: CASTLSGRGNEQFF.

This chain uses TRBV20-1 with TRBJ1-6; 7 bases map to TRBD1. This CDR3 comprises 14 residues. Germline lookup yields CDR1 DFQATT and CDR2 SNEGSKA (reference sequence). V was clipped by 5 bases and J by 10 bases; unmatched bases: 11. CDR3 sequence reads: CSADRRQGWSPLHF. For the CDR3, the DNA is TGCAGTGCTGACCGCCGACAGGGCTGGTCACCCCTCCACTTT.

This clonotype has a count of ten or more. J is TRBJ2-7 and V is TRBV5-6, with 7 bases aligning to TRBD2. This CDR3 is built from 15 residues. Germline CDR1 is SGHDT and CDR2 is YYEEEE. V lost 4 bases to trimming and J lost 0 bases; unmatched junction nucleotides: 7. CDR3 region: CASSPTGTNSYEQYF. CDR3 DNA sequence: TGTGCCAGCAGCCCCACCGGGACTAACTCCTACGAGCAGTACTTC.